These 3 T cell receptor beta chains originate from one sample sequenced in a study of shared clonotypes between healthy human individuals. Libraries were prepared by immunoSEQ multiplex PCR; TCRdb keeps only in-frame clonotypes and omits some of them. The data hold millions of clones, with approximately 94% observed a single time. Naive CD8 cells were CD45RO-negative, positively selected for CCR7, excluding terminally differentiated effector memory CD45RA+ cells. Sample: naive CD8+ T cells sorted from blood. The receptors originated from a man between 18 and 29 years old in good health.

V usage is TRBV7-3 and J usage is TRBJ2-5; D is unresolved. V lost 1 base and J lost 3, with 9 bases in between. This CDR3 is built from 14 residues. CDR1 is SGHTA, CDR2 FQGTGA, per germline. This chain's CDR3 is CASSLSGGEETQYF. CDR3 nucleotide sequence: TGTGCCAGCAGCTTAAGCGGCGGAGAAGAGACCCAGTACTTC.

The chain carries TRBV9 and TRBJ2-2; 9 bases match TRBD2. Germline V lookup: CDR1 SGDLS, CDR2 YYNGEE. The junction had 11 bases not matched to a gene; V was cut back by 5 bases and J by 3 bases. The CDR3 is 17 residues long. The DNA for the CDR3 is TGTGCCAGCAGTGAAACGGGACTAGCAGCGGACACCGGGGAGCTGTTTTTT. Encoded protein: CASSETGLAADTGELFF.

V is TRBV10-2 and J is TRBJ2-1; D unclear. Deletions cut 3 bases from V and 1 base from J, with 7 bases between. CDR1 WSHSY and CDR2 SAAADI come from the germline V gene. CDR3 length: 14 residues. For the CDR3, the DNA is TGCGCCAGCAGTGAACGTCAGTCCTACAATGAGCAGTTCTTC. This sequence encodes CASSERQSYNEQFF.